This T cell receptor beta chain was found in a study of cytomegalovirus exposure and HLA in healthy donors. Findings and caveats of the study: It was confirmed in vitro that a few of the CMV-associated chains were specific for CMV antigens. According to reports, the classifier identified cytomegalovirus status with high specificity and sensitivity. Associated with cytomegalovirus, according to the listing, were around 160 TCR beta chains.

Profiled with immunoSEQ multiplex PCR; TCRdb holds only in-frame clones, not every one. The sample has around 260,000 clones, about 92% seen once. The CDR3 is 13 amino acids. Germline CDR1 reads LNHNV; CDR2 reads YYDKDF (reference sequence). V was shortened by 0 bases and J by 5 bases, with 8 bases between the two germline ends. With regard to this clone: Its cognate antigen is unknown.

This rearrangement joins TRBV15 to TRBJ2-7; D ambiguous. The clonotype was recovered from a woman under 40 in good health and CMV-seronegative. Sequenced input: PBMCs. The CDR3 nucleotides read TGTGCCACCAGCAGAGATGTGGGAAACGAGCAGTACTTC. It yields the protein CATSRDVGNEQYF.